The clone carrying this T cell receptor beta chain appeared a single time. Antigen: not known. The data are from a study of T-cell reconstitution after alpha-beta-depleted transplantation in children. General observations from the study: Surviving recipient T cells and thymic progenitors produced the high day-60 TCRbeta diversity seen in some patients. Several hundred expanded graft clones reportedly gave rise to the alpha-beta T cells present about two months after transplant. Once a year had passed after transplant, T-cell counts and diversity came mostly from newly produced T cells.

Preparing the TCRbeta library involved the use of unique molecular identifiers. MiXCR, run by TCRdb on the PCR reads, gives a single entry per CDR3 protein. The table records around 600,000 distinct CDR3 sequences, more than 20% of them present only once. The origin of this receptor is a boy under three years old who had a stem cell transplant for acute myeloid leukemia, so the T cells may come from the graft donor. The sequences come from PBMCs, mostly from graft donor cells, collected 360 days after TCRalphabeta/CD19-depleted stem cell transplant.

The CDR3 nucleotides are TGTGCCAGCAGTCGTAGGGAAGGCACTAATGAAAAACTGTTTTTT. It translates to CASSRREGTNEKLFF. The rearrangement links TRBV7-2 to TRBJ1-4; the D is unclear. From germline, CDR1 is SGHTA and CDR2 FQGNSA. V dropped 6 bases and J dropped 2 bases, with 13 bases sitting between them. This CDR3 contains 15 residues.